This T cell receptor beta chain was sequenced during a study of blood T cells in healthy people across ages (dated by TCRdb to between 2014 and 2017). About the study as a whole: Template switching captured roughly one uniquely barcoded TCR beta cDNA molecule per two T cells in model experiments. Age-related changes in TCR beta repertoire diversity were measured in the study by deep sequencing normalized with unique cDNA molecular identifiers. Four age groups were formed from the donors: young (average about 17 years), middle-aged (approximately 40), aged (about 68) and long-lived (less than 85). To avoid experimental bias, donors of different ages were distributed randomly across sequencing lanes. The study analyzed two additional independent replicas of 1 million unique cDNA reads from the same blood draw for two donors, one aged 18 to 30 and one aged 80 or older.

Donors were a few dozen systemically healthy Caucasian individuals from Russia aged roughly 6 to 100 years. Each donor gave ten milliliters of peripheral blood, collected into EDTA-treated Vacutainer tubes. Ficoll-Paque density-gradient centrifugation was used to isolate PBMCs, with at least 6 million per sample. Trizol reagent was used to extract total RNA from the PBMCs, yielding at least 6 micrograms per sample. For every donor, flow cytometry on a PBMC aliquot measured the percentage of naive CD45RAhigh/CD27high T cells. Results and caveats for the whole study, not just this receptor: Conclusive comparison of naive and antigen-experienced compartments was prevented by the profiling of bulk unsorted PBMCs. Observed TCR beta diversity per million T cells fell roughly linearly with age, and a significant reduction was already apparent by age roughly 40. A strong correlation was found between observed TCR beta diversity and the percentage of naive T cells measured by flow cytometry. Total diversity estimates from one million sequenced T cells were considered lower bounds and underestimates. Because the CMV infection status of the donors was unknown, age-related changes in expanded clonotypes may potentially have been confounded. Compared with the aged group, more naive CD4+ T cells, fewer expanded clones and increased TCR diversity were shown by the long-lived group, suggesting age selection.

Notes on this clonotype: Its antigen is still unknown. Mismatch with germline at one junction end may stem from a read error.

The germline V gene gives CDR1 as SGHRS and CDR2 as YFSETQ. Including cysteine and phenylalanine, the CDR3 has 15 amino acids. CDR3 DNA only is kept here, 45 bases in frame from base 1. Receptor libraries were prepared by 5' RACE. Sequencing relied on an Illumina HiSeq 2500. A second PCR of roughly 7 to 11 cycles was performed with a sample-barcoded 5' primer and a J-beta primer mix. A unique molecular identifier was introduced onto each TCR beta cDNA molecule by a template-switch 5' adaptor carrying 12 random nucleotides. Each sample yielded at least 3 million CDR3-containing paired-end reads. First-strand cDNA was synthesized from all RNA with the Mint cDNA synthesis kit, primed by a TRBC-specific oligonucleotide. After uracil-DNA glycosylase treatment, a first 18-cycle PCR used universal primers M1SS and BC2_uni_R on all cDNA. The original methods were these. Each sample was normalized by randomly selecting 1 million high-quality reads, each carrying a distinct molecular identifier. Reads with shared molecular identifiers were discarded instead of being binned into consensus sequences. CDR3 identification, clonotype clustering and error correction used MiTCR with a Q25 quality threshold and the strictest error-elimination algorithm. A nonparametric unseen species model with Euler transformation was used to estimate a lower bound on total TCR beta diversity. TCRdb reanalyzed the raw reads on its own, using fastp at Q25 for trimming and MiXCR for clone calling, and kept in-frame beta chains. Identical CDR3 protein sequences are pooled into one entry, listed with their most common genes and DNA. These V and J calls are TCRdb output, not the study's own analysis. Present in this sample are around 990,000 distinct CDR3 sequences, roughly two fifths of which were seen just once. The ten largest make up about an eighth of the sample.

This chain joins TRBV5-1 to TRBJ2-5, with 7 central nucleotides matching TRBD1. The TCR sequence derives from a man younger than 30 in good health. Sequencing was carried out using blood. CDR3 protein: CASRLGPTGEETQYF. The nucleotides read TGCGCCAGCAGGTTGGGACCTACAGGGGAAGAGACCCAGTACTTC.